The text below deals with one TCR beta chain. Its cognate antigen is unknown. The CDR3 is 16 amino acids. V was clipped by 7 bases and J by 4 bases; unmatched bases: 11. Germline V gene data show CDR1 as SGHRS and CDR2 as YFSETQ. This entry belongs to a study of cytomegalovirus exposure and HLA in healthy donors. The PCR ran on 60 Vbeta and 13 Jbeta primers. Clones were sequenced by immunoSEQ multiplex PCR, and TCRdb holds only the in-frame ones, with some missing. Listed are about 130,000 clones; approximately 1.8% falls within the top ten. Study-level findings and limits: Reportedly, diagnosis of cytomegalovirus status by the classifier showed high specificity and sensitivity.

This sequence joins TRBV5-1 and TRBJ2-2; 9 bases map to TRBD2. Sequenced sample: PBMCs. The TCR originated in a man aged 18 to 35 in good health and CMV-seronegative. The CDR3: CASLPEGGRATGELFF. CDR3 DNA sequence: TGCGCCAGCCTCCCTGAGGGCGGGAGGGCCACCGGGGAGCTGTTTTTT.